Below are 21 T cell receptor beta chains sequenced from a single sample in a study of OX40 agonist ivuxolimab in advanced cancers. Profiled with immunoSEQ multiplex PCR; TCRdb holds only in-frame clones, not every one. The sample lists 72,000 or so clones, about 90% occurring once. The sample here was CD4+ or CD8+ T cells sorted from blood, taken in a trial of the OX40 agonist ivuxolimab. These receptor sequences come from an adult with an advanced solid tumor such as melanoma, head and neck, liver or kidney cancer.

The chain combines TRBV28 with TRBJ1-4; 7 bases match TRBD1. Germline assignment: CDR1 MDHEN and CDR2 SYDVKM. V lost 6 bases to trimming and J lost 8 bases; unmatched junction nucleotides: 12. CDR3 length equals 15 residues. In DNA, the CDR3 is TGTGCCAGCAGCCCTAGACAGGGAGGATTGGAAAAACTGTTTTTT. Its translation is CASSPRQGGLEKLFF.

The chain employs TRBV11-2 and TRBJ2-2; D possibly matches TRBD1 or TRBD2 (6 bases each). Germline CDR1 and CDR2: SGHAT and FQNNGV. This CDR3 spans 18 amino acids. V lost 3 bases and J lost 0, with 17 bases in between. Written as DNA, the CDR3 is TGTGCCAGCAGCTTCAGGGGAGGAGTACATCCGAACACCGGGGAGCTGTTTTTT. The encoded protein is CASSFRGGVHPNTGELFF.

The V gene is TRBV2, the J gene TRBJ2-3, with 8 positions matching TRBD2. The CDR3 spans 16 residues. The germline V gene encodes CDR1 SNHLY and CDR2 FYNNEI. J gave up 3 bases and V 2 bases, and 7 bases lay outside the gene matches. The CDR3 DNA reads TGTGCCAGCAGTGAACTAGCGGGCCGAAGGACAGATACGCAGTATTTT. Translation gives CASSELAGRRTDTQYF.

This clone turned up a few times. The V and J genes are TRBV9 and TRBJ2-3; 9 bases align to TRBD2. V trimming: 4 bases; J trimming: 4 bases; junction bases outside the gene matches: 4. The CDR3 contains 14 residues. The germline V gene has CDR1 SGDLS and CDR2 YYNGEE. CDR3 amino acids: CASSYRGRADTQYF. DNA of the CDR3: TGTGCCAGCAGCTACCGCGGGAGGGCAGATACGCAGTATTTT. Using reference TRBV9 and TRBJ2-3 for the parts outside the CDR3, the full variable domain is DSGVTQTPKHLITATGQRVTLRCSPRSGDLSVYWYQQSLDQGLQFLIQYYNGEERAKGNILERFSAQQFPDLHSELNLSSLELGDSALYFCASSYRGRADTQYFGPGTRLTVL.

The chain carries TRBV7-3 and TRBJ1-2, with D unresolved. In germline, CDR1 is SGHTA, CDR2 FQGTGA. V was trimmed by 1 base and J by 6 bases, leaving 9 bases between them. The CDR3 length is 13 residues. The CDR3 DNA reads TGTGCCAGCAGCTTAAATCCTGGGGATGGCTACACCTTC. Translating gives CASSLNPGDGYTF.

This clone was seen a few times. Other DNA sequences within the sample encode an identical CDR3. CDR3 coding DNA: TGTGCCAGCAGCGTAGTACAGGGGAACACTGAAGCTTTCTTT. Amino acid sequence: CASSVVQGNTEAFF. This sequence joins TRBV9 and TRBJ1-1; perhaps TRBD1 as D (6 bases). V was cut by 0 bases and J by 1 base, with 7 bases left in between. In germline, CDR1 is SGDLS, CDR2 YYNGEE. This CDR3 spans 14 amino acids.

This clone has a single count. V and J are TRBV2 and TRBJ2-7; TRBD1 is a possible D gene (5 bases). The CDR3 is 15 residues long. V was shortened by 4 bases and J by 0 bases, with 13 bases between the two germline ends. CDR1 SNHLY and CDR2 FYNNEI come from the germline V gene. CDR3 region: CASSVADSSSYEQYF. The CDR3 DNA reads as TGTGCCAGCAGTGTTGCCGACAGCAGCTCCTACGAGCAGTACTTC.

In this sample, this clone turned up a few times. J is TRBJ1-1 and V is TRBV5-1; 7 bases line up with TRBD1. With 0 bases clipped from V and 1 base from J, the junction kept 3 bases outside the gene matches. The CDR3 contains 15 residues. Germline assignment: CDR1 SGHRS and CDR2 YFSETQ. CDR3 loop: CASSLGGTENTEAFF. In nucleotides, the CDR3 is TGCGCCAGCAGCTTGGGAGGGACAGAGAACACTGAAGCTTTCTTT.

The chain couples TRBV7-2 to TRBJ2-7, with TRBD1 matching 8 bases. The germline gives CDR1 SGHTA, CDR2 FQGNSA. This CDR3 region has 15 residues. V was pared by 5 bases and J by 2 bases, with 8 bases of the junction left unmatched. Here the CDR3 reads CASSQGTGPPYEQYF. Written as DNA, the CDR3 is TGTGCCAGCAGCCAAGGGACAGGTCCTCCCTACGAGCAGTACTTC.

V and J are TRBV30 and TRBJ1-5; D unresolved. The germline CDR1 and CDR2 sequences are GTSNPN and SVGIG (reference sequence). The CDR3 totals 15 residues. Trimming pared 1 base from V and 4 bases from J, leaving 14 bases between. CDR3 nucleotide sequence: TGTGCCTGGAGTGGCGGGCTAGCGGTGAATCAGCCCCAGCATTTT. It is translated as CAWSGGLAVNQPQHF. Together with reference TRBV30 and TRBJ1-5, the CDR3 gives the full variable domain: SQTIHQWPATLVQPVGSPLSLECTVEGTSNPNLYWYRQAAGRGLQLLFYSVGIGQISSEVPQNLSASRPQDRQFILSSKKLLLSDSGFYLCAWSGGLAVNQPQHFGDGTRLSIL.

The chain uses TRBV6-5 and TRBJ2-1; TRBD2 matches at 7 bases. CDR1 is MNHEY, CDR2 SVGAGI, per germline. The CDR3 has 14 amino acids. Losses at the gene ends were 5 bases for V and 8 bases for J; bases not matched to a gene: 9. Here the CDR3 reads CASSKRGYFDEQFF. CDR3 nucleotide sequence: TGTGCCAGCAGTAAGCGGGGCTATTTCGATGAGCAGTTCTTC.

For the CDR3, the DNA is TGTGCCAGCTCACCGGGGCCGAGGGGCGGTGGCACTGAAGCTTTCTTT. Protein sequence: CASSPGPRGGGTEAFF. The chain couples TRBV18 to TRBJ1-1; TRBD1 might be the D (5 bases). Between the trimmed V and J ends, which lost 3 bases and 4 bases, there was a span of 18 bases. The CDR3 is 16 amino acids. Germline V CDR1 and CDR2: KGHSH, LQKENI.

A note on this clone: Within the sample, other DNA sequences also encode this same CDR3. The chain links TRBV7-8 to TRBJ1-5; D not resolved. V lost 1 base, J lost 0 bases, and 7 bases lay in between. Germline CDR1 and CDR2: SGHVS and FQNEAQ. CDR3 length: 15 amino acids. The CDR3 reads CASSLDGYSNQPQHF. The DNA of the CDR3 is TGTGCCAGCAGCTTAGACGGGTATAGCAATCAGCCCCAGCATTTT.

The chain employs TRBV28 and TRBJ1-1; TRBD1 matches 7 bases. The J segment lost 5 bases and the V segment lost 6 bases, leaving 12 bases of the junction unmatched. Per the germline V gene, CDR1 is MDHEN and CDR2 is SYDVKM. The CDR3 is made up of 15 amino acids. CDR3 nucleotide sequence: TGTGCCAGCAGCCCCTCCCTGGACAGGTCTACTGAAGCTTTCTTT. Its protein product is CASSPSLDRSTEAFF.

The V gene is TRBV5-1, the J gene TRBJ1-4; D gene ambiguous. CDR3 length: 12 amino acids. Germline CDR1 SGHRS, CDR2 YFSETQ. V was cut by 1 base and J by 5 bases, with 3 bases left in between. For the CDR3, the DNA is TGCGCCAGCAGCTTGCAAAATGAAAAACTGTTTTTT. Its translation is CASSLQNEKLFF.

As to this clone: The same CDR3 is also encoded by other DNA sequences in this sample. The chain carries TRBV11-1 and TRBJ2-7, with D perhaps matching TRBD1 (6 bases). Trimming left V 6 bases short and J 0 bases short, with 9 bases between. Germline CDR1 reads SGHAT; CDR2 reads FQDESV (reference sequence). The CDR3 loop spans 13 amino acids. Written as DNA, the CDR3 is TGTGCCAGCAGTCCGGACAGCTCCTACGAGCAGTACTTC. Protein sequence: CASSPDSSYEQYF.

The CDR3 DNA is TGTGCCAGCAGCTTAGGGCAGAGGAACACTGAAGCTTTCTTT. Its protein product is CASSLGQRNTEAFF. V usage is TRBV5-8 and J usage is TRBJ1-1; D ambiguous. Trimming pared 2 bases from V and 1 base from J, leaving 9 bases between. CDR3 size: 14 residues. Germline CDR1 SGHTS, CDR2 YDEGEE.

V usage is TRBV4-2 and J usage is TRBJ2-7; D remains unclear. The length of the CDR3 is 15 residues. V lost 0 bases and J lost 6, with 15 bases in between. The V gene's germline CDR1 is LGHNA and CDR2 YNFKEQ. CDR3 coding DNA: TGTGCCAGCAGCCAAGAAATGGAAGGGCACTTCGAGCAGTACTTC. It is translated as CASSQEMEGHFEQYF.

This clone was counted only a few times. The CDR3 DNA sequence: TGTGCCAGCAGTGAATTGGCGGGGGGGGTGCAGTTCTTC. This gives the protein CASSELAGGVQFF. This rearrangement joins TRBV25-1 to TRBJ2-1; 9 bases agree with TRBD2. J gave up 12 bases and V 1 base, and 4 bases lay outside the gene matches. The CDR3 contains 13 residues. Germline-derived CDR1 and CDR2 are MGHDK and SYGVNS.

This clone appeared once. The chain has TRBV7-3 and TRBJ1-2, with D maybe TRBD1 (6 bases). Trimming removed 4 bases from V and 5 bases from J, with 20 bases in between. The CDR3 runs to 16 residues. CDR1 and CDR2 (germline): SGHTA, FQGTGA. In DNA form, the CDR3 reads TGTGCCAGCAGCTCCCCTAACGGGGGCGCTTATTATGGCTACACCTTC. It is translated as CASSSPNGGAYYGYTF.

The gene calls are TRBV9 and TRBJ1-3; D possibly corresponds to TRBD1 (5 bases). V was shortened by 2 bases and J by 3 bases, with 12 bases between the two germline ends. The CDR3 contains 15 residues. Looked up from germline, CDR1 is SGDLS and CDR2 is YYNGEE. The CDR3 DNA is TGTGCCAGCAGCGTCCAGCCCAGGGTTGGAAACACCATATATTTT. Translation gives CASSVQPRVGNTIYF.